The sequence of this T cell receptor beta chain was determined in a study of response to subunit inactivated influenza vaccine. Details on this clonotype: Its antigen remains unknown.

TCRdb itself ran the RT-PCR reads through MiXCR, one entry per CDR3 protein. The repertoire consists of under 550,000 distinct CDR3 sequences, with approximately 7.7% occurring once and the leading ten covering around 13%. This CDR3 region has 14 residues. Germline-derived CDR1 and CDR2 are SQVTM and ANQGSEA. V gave up 6 bases and J gave up 8 bases, with 22 bases separating them. General observations from the study: Each seasonal flu vaccination may recruit only limited new T cells, authors suggested.

V and J are TRBV29-1 and TRBJ2-5, with D perhaps matching TRBD1 or TRBD2 (8 bases each). Sample: PBMCs from blood, taken around 25 months after vaccination. The clonotype comes from a man between 50 and 70 years old who received an inactivated influenza vaccine. The CDR3 sequence is CSVHGGGTGNTQYF. CDR3 nucleotide sequence: TGCAGCGTGCACGGGGGGGGGACAGGCAATACCCAGTACTTC.